This passage covers 12 T cell receptor beta chains from one sample sequenced in a study of blood T cell repertoires in COVID-19. Libraries were prepared by immunoSEQ multiplex PCR; TCRdb keeps only in-frame clonotypes and omits some of them. The profile shows roughly 170,000 clones, about 87% of them singletons. Source material: peripheral blood. The receptors were gathered from a woman in her 70s with COVID-19, enrolled during active disease.

The CDR3 here is CASSSRGVSYNEQFF. CDR3 in DNA: TGCGCCAGCAGCTCCCGGGGGGTCTCCTACAATGAGCAGTTCTTC. The chain employs TRBV5-1 and TRBJ2-1; 7 bases agree with TRBD2. CDR1 is SGHRS, CDR2 YFSETQ, per germline. The CDR3 has 15 residues. V gave up 3 bases and J gave up 0 bases; unmatched junction bases: 3.

The chain recombines TRBV6-5 with TRBJ2-7, with TRBD1 matching 7 bases. This CDR3 comprises 14 residues. Germline V gene data show CDR1 as MNHEY and CDR2 as SVGAGI. The trim removed 5 bases at V and 3 bases at J, leaving 7 bases unmatched. The CDR3 region is CASSPWDRVYEQYF. CDR3 nucleotide sequence: TGTGCCAGCAGTCCCTGGGACAGAGTCTACGAGCAGTACTTC.

The CDR3 loop reads CASSVLLGDYGYTF. In DNA form, the CDR3 reads TGTGCCAGCAGTGTCCTTCTCGGGGACTATGGCTACACCTTC. The chain uses TRBV2 and TRBJ1-2; D is undetermined. V was shortened by 4 bases and J by 3 bases, with 12 bases between the two germline ends. This CDR3 has 14 amino acids. Germline lookup yields CDR1 SNHLY and CDR2 FYNNEI.

V is TRBV2 and J is TRBJ1-5; D gene uncertain. The V end was cut by 5 bases, the J end by 2 bases, with 10 bases between. The CDR3 consists of 14 residues. The V gene's germline CDR1 is SNHLY and CDR2 FYNNEI. The CDR3 region is CASSSERGNQPQHF. CDR3 coding DNA: TGTGCCAGCAGTTCAGAGAGGGGCAATCAGCCCCAGCATTTT.

The J gene is TRBJ1-1, the V gene TRBV3-1 (or the pseudogene TRBV3-2); D not certain. The CDR3 has 14 residues. The germline gives CDR1 LGHDT, CDR2 YNNKEL (reference sequence). The V end lost 1 base, the J end lost 1 base, and 7 bases lay between the germline ends. The CDR3 sequence is CASSQAQQNTEAFF. The CDR3 DNA reads TGTGCCAGCAGCCAAGCACAGCAGAACACTGAAGCTTTCTTT.

The chain carries TRBV10-3 and TRBJ1-2; tentative D call: TRBD1 (6 bases). V shed 3 bases and J shed 8 bases, with 13 bases lying between them. Germline V gives CDR1 ENHRY, CDR2 SYGVKD. The CDR3 totals 13 residues. The CDR3 coding sequence is TGTGCCATCAGTGATGCTCCAGGGGAAGGCTACACCTTC. Amino acids: CAISDAPGEGYTF.

The chain is built from TRBV27 and TRBJ1-2, with 7 bases fitting TRBD1. Germline trimming cut 11 bases from V and 2 bases from J; bases unmatched to any gene: 8. This CDR3 spans 13 amino acids. Germline CDR1 MNHEY, CDR2 SMNVEV (reference sequence). The CDR3 DNA follows: TGTGCCGCCCCCGGGACAGAGAACTATGGCTACACCTTC. Its translation is CAAPGTENYGYTF.

This clone has a single count. The chain joins TRBV18 to TRBJ2-7; 9 nucleotides line up with TRBD2. The length of the CDR3 is 17 residues. The V gene end was trimmed by 3 bases and the J gene end by 2 bases; junction bases not matched to a gene: 11. Looked up from germline, CDR1 is KGHSH and CDR2 is LQKENI. CDR3 in DNA: TGTGCCAGCTCACCGCCTGGCAGCGGGAGGTATACCTACGAGCAGTACTTC. As protein: CASSPPGSGRYTYEQYF.

This chain uses TRBV10-3 with TRBJ2-7, with TRBD2 matching 8 bases. Trimming took 6 bases from V and 4 from J; bases not matched to a gene: 8. Germline V gene sequence: CDR1 ENHRY, CDR2 SYGVKD. The CDR3 covers 14 residues. CDR3 residues: CAIRGAGEVYEQYF. Here the CDR3 DNA reads TGTGCCATCAGAGGAGCGGGAGAAGTGTACGAGCAGTACTTC.

The chain uses TRBV3-1 (or the pseudogene TRBV3-2) and TRBJ2-1; TRBD2 matches 13 bases. This CDR3 region has 16 residues. In germline, CDR1 is LGHDT, CDR2 YNNKEL (reference sequence). J gave up 9 bases and V 5 bases, and 10 bases lay outside the gene matches. The CDR3 nucleotides read TGTGCCAGCAGCAAACCTGGACTAGCGGGAGTGATTGAGCAGTTCTTC. This gives the protein CASSKPGLAGVIEQFF.

The chain has TRBV6-5 and TRBJ1-6; 11 bases match TRBD1. The V segment lost 10 bases and the J segment 9 bases; nucleotides outside the gene matches: 5. The CDR3 is 13 residues long. Germline CDR1 reads MNHEY; CDR2 reads SVGAGI. The CDR3 loop reads CATLGQGGSPLHF. For the CDR3, the DNA is TGTGCCACACTGGGACAGGGGGGTTCACCCCTCCACTTT.

The J gene is TRBJ1-1, the V gene TRBV4-3; 9 bases are shared with TRBD1. V gave up 4 bases and J gave up 5 bases; unmatched junction bases: 8. Germline values: CDR1 LGHNA, CDR2 YSLEER. The CDR3 covers 15 residues. The CDR3 loop reads CASSRAMTGGTEAFF. The DNA for the CDR3 is TGCGCCAGCAGCCGAGCCATGACAGGGGGGACTGAAGCTTTCTTT.